This entry describes one T cell receptor (beta chain). The antigen is unknown. In TCRdb, the PCR reads were re-called with MiXCR into one record per CDR3 protein. The sample records some 21,000 distinct CDR3 sequences, under 75% being singletons. Positive PCR results dated from March to December 2020, before the US Alpha, Beta and Delta variants. The J segment lost 4 bases and the V segment lost 6 bases, leaving 7 bases of the junction unmatched. Per the germline V gene, CDR1 is MNHEY and CDR2 is SMNVEV (reference sequence). This CDR3 has 14 amino acids. This specimen comes from a study of vaccination and CD4 T cells after COVID-19. Study-level background: Participants, all vaccine recipients, received two doses of either BNT162b2 or mRNA-1273. Broader study findings: In convalescent patients, 304 of 307 vaccine-specific clones were mono-reactive for SARS-CoV-2 spike.

The chain uses TRBV27 and TRBJ1-2; the match to TRBD1 covers 8 bases. The source is a human donor who had recovered from COVID-19. Sequenced material: CD4+ T cells from blood, taken before SARS-CoV-2 vaccination. The CDR3, as DNA: TGTGCCAGCAGCCACCAACAGGGGGGCTATGGCTACACCTTC. It is translated as CASSHQQGGYGYTF.